The 5 T cell receptor beta chains presented below share a single source sample, sequenced in a study of shared clonotypes between healthy human individuals. Generated by immunoSEQ multiplex PCR, the TCRdb table keeps only in-frame clones and is missing some. The table lists 1.5 million to 2.5 million clones, about 95% of them singletons. CD45RO negativity and positive selection for CCR7 defined naive CD8 cells, a population that excluded terminally differentiated effector memory CD45RA+ cells. Input material: naive CD8+ T cells sorted from blood. All receptors derive from a man aged 18 to 29 in good health.

The CDR3 DNA reads TGTGCCAGCAGCCAGACAGGGGAAAATTCACCCCTCCACTTT. Amino acids: CASSQTGENSPLHF. The chain has TRBV7-9 and TRBJ1-6; TRBD1 matches at 8 bases. J lost 7 bases, V lost 5 bases, and 4 bases had no gene match. This CDR3 comprises 14 residues. Germline CDR1 SEHNR, CDR2 FQNEAQ (reference sequence). Supplemented by reference TRBV7-9 and TRBJ1-6, the full variable domain reads DTGVSQNPRHKITKRGQNVTFRCDPISEHNRLYWYRQTLGQGPEFLTYFQNEAQLEKSRLLSDRFSAERPKGSFSTLEIQRTEQGDSAMYLCASSQTGENSPLHFGNGTRLTVT.

The chain has TRBV11-3 and TRBJ2-2, with D possibly matching TRBD1 (5 bases). The germline gives CDR1 SGHNT, CDR2 YENEEA. Trimming stripped 5 bases from V and 5 bases from J, with 21 bases between. The CDR3 length is 17 residues. CDR3 region: CASSVLHGPGLTGELFF. Written as DNA, the CDR3 is TGTGCCAGCAGCGTATTACACGGTCCAGGGCTAACCGGGGAGCTGTTTTTT.

This chain uses TRBV6-5 with TRBJ2-1; 9 positions match TRBD1. Germline assignment: CDR1 MNHEY and CDR2 SVGAGI. The CDR3 spans 15 residues. With V trimmed by 5 bases and J by 6 bases, 8 bases remained unmatched. In nucleotides, the CDR3 is TGTGCCAGCAGTGCCGGGACAGGGAGTGTCAATGAGCAGTTCTTC. It is translated as CASSAGTGSVNEQFF.

The chain couples TRBV27 to TRBJ2-2, with D unclear. The CDR3 runs to 12 residues. The V gene's germline CDR1 is MNHEY and CDR2 SMNVEV (reference sequence). V was shortened by 6 bases and J by 7 bases, with 9 bases between the two germline ends. The DNA for the CDR3 is TGTGCCAGCAGCCCTTTATACGGGGAGCTGTTTTTT. This codes for CASSPLYGELFF.

The gene calls are TRBV27 and TRBJ2-7; D assignment may be TRBD1 or TRBD2 (6 bases each). Germline V CDR1 and CDR2: MNHEY, SMNVEV (reference sequence). V dropped 7 bases and J dropped 3 bases, with 22 bases sitting between them. The CDR3 has 16 amino acids. The CDR3 DNA follows: TGTGCCAGCATGGCCAGCTCCGGGGGCCTTTTCTACGAGCAGTACTTC. Its protein product is CASMASSGGLFYEQYF.